This T cell receptor (beta chain) was observed in a study of blood T cell repertoires in COVID-19. This clone was seen a single time. The study recruited people aged about 18 to 90 years across some 23 US areas. The trim removed 5 bases at V and 10 bases at J, leaving 4 bases unmatched. Germline values: CDR1 GTSNPN, CDR2 SVGIG (reference sequence). The CDR3 runs to 11 residues. Assay: immunoSEQ multiplex PCR; the TCRdb copy retains only in-frame clones and omits some. Here the sample spans about 330,000 clones, approximately 90% being singletons. The gene calls are TRBV30 and TRBJ1-4; TRBD1 matches at 7 bases. The source of this sequence is a woman aged 18-35 years who had recovered from COVID-19. Specimen: PBMCs or T cells enriched from blood (not recorded which). CDR3 residues: CAWDWTGKLFF. CDR3 nucleotides: TGTGCCTGGGATTGGACAGGAAAACTGTTTTTT.